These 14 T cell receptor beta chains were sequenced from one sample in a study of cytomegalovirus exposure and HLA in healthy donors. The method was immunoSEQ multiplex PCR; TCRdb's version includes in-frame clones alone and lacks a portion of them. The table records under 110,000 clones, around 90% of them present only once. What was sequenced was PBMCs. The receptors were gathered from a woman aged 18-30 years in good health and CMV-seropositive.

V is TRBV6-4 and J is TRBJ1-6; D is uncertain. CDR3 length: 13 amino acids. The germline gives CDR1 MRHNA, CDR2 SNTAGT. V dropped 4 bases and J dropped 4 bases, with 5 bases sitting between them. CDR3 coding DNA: TGTGCCAGCAGTGCAGATTATAATTCACCCCTCCACTTT. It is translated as CASSADYNSPLHF.

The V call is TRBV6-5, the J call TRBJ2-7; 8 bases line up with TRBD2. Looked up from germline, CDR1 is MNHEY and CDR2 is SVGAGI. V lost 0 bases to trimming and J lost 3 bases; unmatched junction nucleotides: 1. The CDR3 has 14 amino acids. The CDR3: CASSYSAGGYEQYF. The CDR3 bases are TGTGCCAGCAGTTACTCGGCGGGGGGCTACGAGCAGTACTTC.

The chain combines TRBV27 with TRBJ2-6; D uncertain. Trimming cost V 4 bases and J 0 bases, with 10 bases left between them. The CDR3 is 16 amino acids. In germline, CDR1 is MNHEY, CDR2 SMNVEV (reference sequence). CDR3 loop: CASSSFTYSGANVLTF. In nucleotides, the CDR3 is TGTGCCAGCAGTTCATTCACATACTCTGGGGCCAACGTCCTGACTTTC.

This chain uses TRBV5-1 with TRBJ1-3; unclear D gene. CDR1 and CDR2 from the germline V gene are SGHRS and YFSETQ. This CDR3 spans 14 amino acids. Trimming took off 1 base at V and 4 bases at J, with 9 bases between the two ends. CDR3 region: CASSLTAGGNTIYF. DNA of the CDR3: TGCGCCAGCAGCTTGACAGCTGGAGGAAACACCATATATTTT. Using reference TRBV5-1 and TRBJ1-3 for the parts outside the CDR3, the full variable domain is KAGVTQTPRYLIKTRGQQVTLSCSPISGHRSVSWYQQTPGQGLQFLFEYFSETQRNKGNFPGRFSGRQFSNSRSEMNVSTLELGDSALYLCASSLTAGGNTIYFGEGSWLTVV.

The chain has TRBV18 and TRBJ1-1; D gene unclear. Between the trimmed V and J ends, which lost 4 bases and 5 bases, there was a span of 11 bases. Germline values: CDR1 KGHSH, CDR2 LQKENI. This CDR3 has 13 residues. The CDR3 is CASSLQRETEAFF. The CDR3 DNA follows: TGTGCCAGCTCACTCCAGAGGGAAACTGAAGCTTTCTTT.

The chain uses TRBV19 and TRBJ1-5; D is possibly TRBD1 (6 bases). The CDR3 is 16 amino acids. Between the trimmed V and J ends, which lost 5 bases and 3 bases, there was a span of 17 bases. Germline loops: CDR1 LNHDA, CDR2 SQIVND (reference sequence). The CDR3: CASSDRTTGSNQPQHF. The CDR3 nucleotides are TGTGCCAGTAGTGACAGGACCACTGGTTCCAATCAGCCCCAGCATTTT.

CDR3 residues: CASSRRGGPYEQYF. CDR3 nucleotide sequence: TGTGCCAGCAGCCGCCGGGGGGGACCTTACGAGCAGTACTTC. The chain couples TRBV11-2 to TRBJ2-7; 8 bases are shared with TRBD2. CDR3 length: 14 residues. After removal of 5 bases from V and 4 bases from J, the junction contained 7 bases not matched to a gene. Germline V gene data show CDR1 as SGHAT and CDR2 as FQNNGV.

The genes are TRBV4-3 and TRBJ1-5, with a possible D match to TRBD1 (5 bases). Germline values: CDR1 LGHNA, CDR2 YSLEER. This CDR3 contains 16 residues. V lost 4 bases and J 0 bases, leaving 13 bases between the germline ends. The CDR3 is CASSRAWGYSNQPQHF. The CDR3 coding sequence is TGCGCCAGCAGCCGGGCGTGGGGCTATAGCAATCAGCCCCAGCATTTT.

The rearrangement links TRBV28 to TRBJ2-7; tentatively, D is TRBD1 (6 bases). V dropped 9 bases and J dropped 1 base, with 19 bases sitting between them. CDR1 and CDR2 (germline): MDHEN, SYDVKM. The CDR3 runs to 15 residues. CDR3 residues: CASRINLGGSYEQYF. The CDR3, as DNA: TGTGCCAGTCGGATCAATTTAGGGGGTTCCTACGAGCAGTACTTC.

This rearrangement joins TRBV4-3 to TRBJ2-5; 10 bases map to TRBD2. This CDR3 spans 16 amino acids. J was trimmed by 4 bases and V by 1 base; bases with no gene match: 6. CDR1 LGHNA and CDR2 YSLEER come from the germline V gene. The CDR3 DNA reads TGCGCCAGCAGCCAAGGGCCTAGCGGGGGCGGAGAGACCCAGTACTTC. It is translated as CASSQGPSGGGETQYF.

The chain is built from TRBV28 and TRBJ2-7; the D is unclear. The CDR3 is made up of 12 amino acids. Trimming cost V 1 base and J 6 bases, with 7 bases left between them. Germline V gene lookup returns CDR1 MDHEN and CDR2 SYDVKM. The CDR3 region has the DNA TGTGCCAGCAGTTTATCGGTACCCGAGCAGTACTTC. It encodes CASSLSVPEQYF.

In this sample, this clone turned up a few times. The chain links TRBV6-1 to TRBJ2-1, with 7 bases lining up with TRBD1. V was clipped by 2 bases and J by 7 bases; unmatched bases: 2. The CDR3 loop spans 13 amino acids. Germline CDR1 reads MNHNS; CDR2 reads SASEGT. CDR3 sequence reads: CASSETTGNEQFF. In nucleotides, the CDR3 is TGTGCCAGCAGTGAAACGACAGGGAATGAGCAGTTCTTC.

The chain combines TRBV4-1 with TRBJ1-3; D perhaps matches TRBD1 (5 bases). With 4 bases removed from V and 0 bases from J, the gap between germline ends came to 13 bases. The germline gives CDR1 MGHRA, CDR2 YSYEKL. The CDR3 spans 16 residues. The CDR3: CASSRLQTVSGNTIYF. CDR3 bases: TGCGCCAGCAGCCGCCTTCAGACAGTCTCTGGAAACACCATATATTTT.

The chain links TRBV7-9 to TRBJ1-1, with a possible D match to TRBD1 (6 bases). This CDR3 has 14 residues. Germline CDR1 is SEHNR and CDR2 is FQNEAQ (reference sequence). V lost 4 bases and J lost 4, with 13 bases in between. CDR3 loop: CASSSSGESTEAFF. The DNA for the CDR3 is TGTGCCAGCAGCTCCTCAGGGGAATCCACTGAAGCTTTCTTT.